The 9 T cell receptor beta chains below come from one sample, sequenced in a study of T cells in Graves' hyperthyroidism and ophthalmopathy. From RNA transcripts, TCR beta CDR3 regions were amplified. The primer set for the first-round RT-PCR of the TCR CDR3 was HTBI. TCRdb called the multiplex PCR reads again in MiXCR, with one record for every CDR3 protein. This sample has about 570,000 distinct CDR3 sequences, with under 60% found just once. Sequenced sample: peripheral blood or thyroid tissue (not recorded which). The origin of the receptors is an adult woman with Graves' disease, either hyperthyroidism or ophthalmopathy (not recorded which).

Here the CDR3 DNA reads TGTGCCAGCAGTTACCTGACAGGGGGCAATTCACCCCTCCACTTT. Residues: CASSYLTGGNSPLHF. The chain has TRBV6-5 and TRBJ1-6; 10 bases line up with TRBD1. The germline V gene encodes CDR1 MNHEY and CDR2 SVGAGI. The ends lost 2 bases at V and 7 bases at J; junction bases unmatched: 2. The CDR3 covers 15 residues.

The chain uses TRBV9 and TRBJ2-5, with 7 bases that match TRBD2. This CDR3 comprises 15 residues. V was pared by 0 bases and J by 3 bases, with 5 bases of the junction left unmatched. The V gene's germline CDR1 is SGDLS and CDR2 YYNGEE. The CDR3 is CASSVVGTTKETQYF. DNA for the CDR3: TGTGCCAGCAGCGTAGTCGGGACTACCAAAGAGACCCAGTACTTC.

At least ten counts were recorded for this clonotype. The chain joins TRBV29-1 to TRBJ2-5; D ambiguous. Trimming cost V 4 bases and J 5 bases, with 11 bases left between them. CDR1 and CDR2 (germline): SQVTM, ANQGSEA. The CDR3 extends over 12 amino acids. In DNA, the CDR3 is TGCAGCGTTGGTTCACCTCGGGAGACCCAGTACTTC. Its protein is CSVGSPRETQYF.

For the CDR3, the DNA is TGTGCCAGCAGCTTATTCGGGACAATGCTTGGCTACACCTTC. Translating gives CASSLFGTMLGYTF. The V and J genes are TRBV7-3 and TRBJ1-2, with a weak D call TRBD1 (6 bases). V lost 2 bases and J 7 bases, leaving 14 bases between the germline ends. The CDR3 extends over 14 amino acids. In germline, CDR1 is SGHTA, CDR2 FQGTGA.

Many counts were recorded for this clonotype. The chain employs TRBV7-2 and TRBJ1-5; perhaps TRBD1 as D (6 bases). Looked up from germline, CDR1 is SGHTA and CDR2 is FQGNSA. The CDR3 spans 14 residues. Trimming shortened V by 4 bases and J by 7 bases, and 14 bases separated the two germline ends. The CDR3 DNA reads TGTGCCAGCAGCTATCAGGGGTTTGGACAGCCCCAGCATTTT. Translation gives CASSYQGFGQPQHF. Complete variable domain (other parts from reference TRBV7-2 and TRBJ1-5): GAGVSQSPSNKVTEKGKDVELRCDPISGHTALYWYRQSLGQGLEFLIYFQGNSAPDKSGLPSDRFSAERTGGSVSTLTIQRTQQEDSAVYLCASSYQGFGQPQHFGDGTRLSIL.

There are many counts of this clonotype. V is TRBV7-9 and J is TRBJ2-5; 12 bases are a match to TRBD2. J gave up 5 bases and V 4 bases, and 5 bases lay outside the gene matches. The CDR3 has 15 amino acids. The V gene's germline CDR1 is SEHNR and CDR2 FQNEAQ (reference sequence). CDR3 coding DNA: TGTGCCAGCAGCTCTAGCGGGAGGGCCGGGGAGACCCAGTACTTC. Its protein is CASSSSGRAGETQYF.

The chain links TRBV10-2 to TRBJ1-1, with D possibly being TRBD1 (5 bases). This CDR3 is 17 amino acids long. Trimming shortened V by 2 bases and J by 0 bases, and 16 bases separated the two germline ends. CDR1 is WSHSY, CDR2 SAAADI, per germline. CDR3: CASSEDRGPTVNTEAFF. CDR3 sequence (DNA): TGCGCCAGCAGTGAGGACAGAGGACCCACAGTGAACACTGAAGCTTTCTTT.

The gene calls are TRBV7-3 and TRBJ2-2, with D possibly TRBD2 on 6 matching bases. Trimming removed 1 base from V and 6 bases from J, with 15 bases in between. Germline V gene lookup returns CDR1 SGHTA and CDR2 FQGTGA. This CDR3 is 16 amino acids long. CDR3 nucleotide sequence: TGTGCCAGCAGCTTAAGGATGGGCGGGATGGCCGGGGAGCTGTTTTTT. Translated: CASSLRMGGMAGELFF.

This clonotype turned up a few times. V usage is TRBV7-2 and J usage is TRBJ1-5, with unresolved D. V shed 1 base and J shed 11 bases, with 21 bases lying between them. Germline V gene data show CDR1 as SGHTA and CDR2 as FQGNSA. This CDR3 comprises 16 residues. The CDR3 reads CASSLEAGAIRETQHF. DNA of the CDR3: TGTGCCAGCAGCTTAGAAGCGGGAGCTATTCGGGAGACCCAGCATTTT.